The 5 T cell receptor beta chains presented below share a single source sample, sequenced in a study of cytotoxic CD8 clonotypes in ibrutinib-treated CLL. Sequencing was performed with immunoSEQ multiplex PCR; in TCRdb, only in-frame clones are kept and a portion is missing. The repertoire holds about 140,000 clones, around 84% seen once, with roughly 7.2% in the top ten. The material sequenced was PBMCs, taken after 36 months of ibrutinib treatment. The receptors come from a human donor with chronic lymphocytic leukemia.

This rearrangement joins TRBV30 to TRBJ2-7; 8 bases align to TRBD2. With 7 bases clipped from V and 5 bases from J, the junction kept 13 bases outside the gene matches. CDR1 is GTSNPN and CDR2 is SVGIG in the germline V gene (reference sequence). The CDR3 loop spans 14 amino acids. The CDR3 loop reads CAFAGGGAIHEQYF. CDR3 bases: TGTGCCTTCGCGGGGGGCGGGGCGATCCACGAGCAGTACTTC.

This clone came up once. This chain connects TRBV10-1 to TRBJ1-1; tentative D call: TRBD1 (6 bases). Germline CDR1 and CDR2: WNHNN and SYGVQD (reference sequence). The V and J ends lost 6 bases and 0 bases respectively, with 11 bases between them. The CDR3 length is 14 residues. This CDR3 is CASSAQGMNTEAFF. The CDR3 DNA sequence: TGCGCCAGCAGCGCACAGGGCATGAACACTGAAGCTTTCTTT.

The chain is built from TRBV7-9 and TRBJ1-1; TRBD1 matches 7 bases. V shed 5 bases, J shed 0 bases, and the junction held 6 bases outside the gene matches. The CDR3 loop spans 15 amino acids. CDR1 and CDR2 from the germline V gene are SEHNR and FQNEAQ (reference sequence). CDR3 in amino acids: CASSPQGGLNTEAFF. The CDR3 DNA is TGTGCCAGCAGCCCCCAGGGGGGCTTGAACACTGAAGCTTTCTTT.

The CDR3 here is CAWSVHATSTDTQYF. In nucleotides, the CDR3 is TGTGCCTGGAGTGTACATGCAACTAGCACAGATACGCAGTATTTT. The V gene is TRBV30, the J gene TRBJ2-3; D is unclear. The CDR3 is 15 amino acids. The V gene's germline CDR1 is GTSNPN and CDR2 SVGIG (reference sequence). The germline V and J ends were trimmed by 0 bases and 0 bases, with 10 bases remaining between them.

The CDR3 bases are TGTGCCAGCAGCTTAGCCAGGGTGGATTGGGAGCTGTTTTTT. It encodes CASSLARVDWELFF. The chain recombines TRBV7-6 with TRBJ2-2, with D tentatively TRBD1 (5 bases). This CDR3 is 14 amino acids long. Trimming removed 0 bases from V and 9 bases from J, with 11 bases in between. Germline V gene sequence: CDR1 SGHVS, CDR2 FNYEAQ.